One sample yielded the 24 T cell receptor beta chains listed below, sequenced in a study of response to subunit inactivated influenza vaccine. From the RT-PCR reads, TCRdb called clonotypes with MiXCR, one entry per CDR3 protein. The table records around 570,000 distinct CDR3 sequences, about 8% of them present only once. This material consisted of PBMCs from blood, taken about 24 months after vaccination. The receptor source for this set is a man in his fifties or sixties who received an inactivated influenza vaccine.

This clonotype has ten or more counts. In DNA form, the CDR3 reads TGTGCCATCAGTGAGTCGTGGGGCCAGAACACTGAAGCTTTCTTT. It codes for CAISESWGQNTEAFF. This chain joins TRBV10-3 and TRBJ1-1; perhaps TRBD1 as D (5 bases). Trimming removed 0 bases at V and 1 base at J, with 9 bases between. This CDR3 is 15 amino acids long. CDR1 is ENHRY, CDR2 SYGVKD, per germline.

This sequence joins TRBV7-8 and TRBJ1-1, with no clear D. The germline gives CDR1 SGHVS, CDR2 FQNEAQ. The CDR3 extends over 13 amino acids. The V end lost 2 bases, the J end lost 0 bases, and 4 bases lay between the germline ends. In nucleotides, the CDR3 is TGTGCCAGCAGCTTACCCCTGAACACTGAAGCTTTCTTT. Translating gives CASSLPLNTEAFF.

As regards this clonotype: A much larger clone differs by one base, so this may be a read error. This chain's CDR3 is CASSRGQGIRDKLFF. CDR3 DNA sequence: TGTGCCAGCAGCCGAGGACAGGGGATACGTGATAAACTGTTTTTT. The chain links TRBV7-6 to TRBJ1-4; 9 positions agree with TRBD1. This CDR3 has 15 residues. CDR1 SGHVS and CDR2 FNYEAQ come from the germline V gene. The V segment lost 5 bases and the J segment 11 bases; nucleotides outside the gene matches: 12.

This clonotype was counted ten times or more. CDR3 sequence reads: CASSLDGSNTGELFF. The CDR3 DNA follows: TGCGCCAGCAGCTTGGATGGTTCGAACACCGGGGAGCTGTTTTTT. The chain carries TRBV5-1 and TRBJ2-2, with D unresolved. This CDR3 is built from 15 residues. Deletions cut 0 bases from V and 0 bases from J, with 6 bases between. The V gene's germline CDR1 is SGHRS and CDR2 YFSETQ.

The sample holds a few counts of this clonotype. The chain uses TRBV27 and TRBJ2-1, with 7 bases matching TRBD2. The CDR3 totals 18 residues. Germline CDR1 reads MNHEY; CDR2 reads SMNVEV (reference sequence). V dropped 3 bases and J dropped 0; count of bases not matched to a gene: 11. As DNA, the CDR3 is TGTGCCAGCAGTTTTAGGAGAGCGGGGTCGAGCTCCTACAATGAGCAGTTCTTC. This encodes CASSFRRAGSSSYNEQFF.

This clonotype was counted ten times or more. The V gene is TRBV28, the J gene TRBJ2-2; D gene unclear. Trimming took 10 bases from V and 0 from J, leaving 9 bases between them. Germline assignment: CDR1 MDHEN and CDR2 SYDVKM. The CDR3 totals 13 residues. The DNA for the CDR3 is TGTGCCACCCGACGTACGAACACCGGGGAGCTGTTTTTT. Translated, it gives CATRRTNTGELFF.

This clonotype was seen a few times. This chain connects TRBV10-3 to TRBJ2-2, with a tentative D call TRBD1 (5 bases). The V and J ends lost 0 bases and 2 bases respectively, with 10 bases between them. CDR3 length: 16 amino acids. The V gene's germline CDR1 is ENHRY and CDR2 SYGVKD. The CDR3 nucleotides are TGTGCCATCAGTGAGTCGTCCAGGGCCAACACCGGGGAGCTGTTTTTT. Amino acids: CAISESSRANTGELFF.

The chain joins TRBV20-1 to TRBJ1-2; D is unresolved. In germline, CDR1 is DFQATT, CDR2 SNEGSKA (reference sequence). The V gene lost 6 bases and the J gene lost 2 bases, with 16 bases spanning the gap. The CDR3 runs 14 residues. Here the CDR3 DNA reads TGCAGTGCCACACCGGGCCCCGGGAACTATGGCTACACCTTC. Translating gives CSATPGPGNYGYTF.

This chain uses TRBV7-2 with TRBJ2-1; weak D call: TRBD2 (6 bases). This CDR3 contains 16 residues. V was pared by 6 bases and J by 5 bases, with 20 bases between. Germline CDR1 reads SGHTA; CDR2 reads FQGNSA. The CDR3 region is CASRTAGSFRDNEQFF. CDR3 nucleotide sequence: TGTGCCAGCAGAACAGCCGGGAGCTTTAGAGACAATGAGCAGTTCTTC.

The chain uses TRBV20-1 and TRBJ2-1; 9 positions agree with TRBD2. The CDR3 sequence is 13 residues long. Germline values: CDR1 DFQATT, CDR2 SNEGSKA (reference sequence). The trim removed 3 bases at V and 6 bases at J, leaving 3 bases unmatched. This CDR3 is CSARIAGVNEQFF. CDR3 bases: TGCAGTGCTAGGATAGCGGGAGTCAATGAGCAGTTCTTC.

This clonotype was counted only a few times. V gene TRBV20-1 combines with J gene TRBJ1-5, with a tentative D call TRBD1 (5 bases). The CDR3 covers 13 residues. The germline V and J ends were trimmed by 6 bases and 1 base, with 10 bases remaining between them. Germline V lookup: CDR1 DFQATT, CDR2 SNEGSKA (reference sequence). Here the CDR3 reads CSASGTSNQPQHF. Written as DNA, the CDR3 is TGCAGTGCATCCGGGACCAGCAATCAGCCCCAGCATTTT.

This clonotype came up many times. This chain joins TRBV5-1 and TRBJ2-1; TRBD2 agrees at 15 bases. The CDR3 consists of 15 residues. The V gene's germline CDR1 is SGHRS and CDR2 YFSETQ. V dropped 3 bases and J dropped 6; count of bases not matched to a gene: 1. The CDR3 sequence is CASSSGLAGGNEQFF. CDR3 coding DNA: TGCGCCAGCAGCTCGGGACTAGCGGGGGGCAATGAGCAGTTCTTC. The full variable domain, its missing parts supplied by reference TRBV5-1 and TRBJ2-1, is KAGVTQTPRYLIKTRGQQVTLSCSPISGHRSVSWYQQTPGQGLQFLFEYFSETQRNKGNFPGRFSGRQFSNSRSEMNVSTLELGDSALYLCASSSGLAGGNEQFFGPGTRLTVL.

V and J are TRBV20-1 and TRBJ2-3, with 8 nucleotides matching TRBD2. Germline-derived CDR1 and CDR2 are DFQATT and SNEGSKA (reference sequence). The CDR3 contains 17 residues. V shed 0 bases and J 8 bases; nucleotides not matched to a gene: 16. CDR3 bases: TGCAGTGCTAGAGATCTAAGGCGAGCGGGAGATGTTACTACGCAGTATTTT. It codes for CSARDLRRAGDVTTQYF.

The sample holds a few counts of this clonotype. This sequence joins TRBV5-1 and TRBJ2-1; 7 nucleotides align to TRBD2. There are 15 residues in the CDR3. From germline, CDR1 is SGHRS and CDR2 YFSETQ. The junction had 3 bases not matched to a gene; V was cut back by 3 bases and J by 0 bases. In DNA, the CDR3 is TGCGCCAGCAGCTATTTAGCGGGCTCCTACAATGAGCAGTTCTTC. Amino acid sequence: CASSYLAGSYNEQFF.

The gene calls are TRBV20-1 and TRBJ2-7, with D unclear. Per germline, CDR1 DFQATT and CDR2 SNEGSKA (reference sequence). V lost 6 bases to trimming and J lost 6 bases, with 12 bases between them. The CDR3 sequence is 11 residues long. CDR3 amino acids: CSAVKDSEQYF. Written as DNA, the CDR3 is TGCAGTGCGGTAAAAGATTCCGAGCAGTACTTC.

The chain uses TRBV20-1 and TRBJ2-2, with a weak D call TRBD2 (5 bases). Germline V gene sequence: CDR1 DFQATT, CDR2 SNEGSKA (reference sequence). The CDR3 is 14 residues long. Deletions cut 0 bases from V and 4 bases from J, with 9 bases between. CDR3 coding DNA: TGCAGTGCTAGAGATGTACGGGGCACCGGGGAGCTGTTTTTT. Encoded protein: CSARDVRGTGELFF.

This clonotype has a handful of counts. The chain couples TRBV4-2 to TRBJ2-2, with 7 nucleotides matching TRBD1. This CDR3 is 16 amino acids long. CDR1 and CDR2 from the germline V gene are LGHNA and YNFKEQ. Trimming cost V 3 bases and J 2 bases; bases outside gene matches: 6. The CDR3 loop reads CASSHTGQLNTGELFF. In nucleotides, the CDR3 is TGTGCCAGCAGCCATACGGGACAGTTAAACACCGGGGAGCTGTTTTTT.

Ten or more counts support this clonotype. J is TRBJ2-1 and V is TRBV7-2, with TRBD2 matching over 12 bases. The CDR3 runs to 15 residues. Germline V lookup: CDR1 SGHTA, CDR2 FQGNSA. The V segment lost 4 bases and the J segment 9 bases; nucleotides outside the gene matches: 7. CDR3 coding DNA: TGTGCCAGCAGCTCTAGCGGGAGGGTACAGTTTGAGCAGTTCTTC. This encodes CASSSSGRVQFEQFF. The full variable domain, completed using reference TRBV7-2 and TRBJ2-1, is GAGVSQSPSNKVTEKGKDVELRCDPISGHTALYWYRQSLGQGLEFLIYFQGNSAPDKSGLPSDRFSAERTGGSVSTLTIQRTQQEDSAVYLCASSSSGRVQFEQFFGPGTRLTVL.

This clonotype was counted a few times. This chain connects TRBV20-1 to TRBJ2-3; D remains ambiguous. This CDR3 comprises 15 residues. Germline CDR1 reads DFQATT; CDR2 reads SNEGSKA (reference sequence). V was pared by 6 bases and J by 0 bases, with 16 bases between. CDR3 sequence (DNA): TGCAGTGCGCGACCCCCTGACGGGAGCACAGATACGCAGTATTTT. It translates to CSARPPDGSTDTQYF.

This clonotype has only a few counts. This sequence joins TRBV24-1 and TRBJ2-5; 7 bases match TRBD1. Germline-derived CDR1 and CDR2 are KGHDR and SFDVKD. The CDR3 consists of 16 residues. The J segment lost 5 bases and the V segment lost 1 base, leaving 9 bases of the junction unmatched. The CDR3 DNA follows: TGTGCCACCAGTGATTTTGAATCAGGGGGATCGGAGACCCAGTACTTC. As protein: CATSDFESGGSETQYF.

The V and J genes are TRBV5-1 and TRBJ1-1; TRBD1 aligns across 9 bases. The CDR3 sequence is 16 residues long. The trim removed 1 base at V and 7 bases at J, leaving 11 bases unmatched. Germline CDR1 and CDR2: SGHRS and YFSETQ. The CDR3 is CASSLRTGVFRGEAFF. The DNA of the CDR3 is TGCGCCAGCAGCTTGCGGACAGGGGTATTTCGCGGTGAAGCTTTCTTT. The full variable domain, completed using reference TRBV5-1 and TRBJ1-1, is KAGVTQTPRYLIKTRGQQVTLSCSPISGHRSVSWYQQTPGQGLQFLFEYFSETQRNKGNFPGRFSGRQFSNSRSEMNVSTLELGDSALYLCASSLRTGVFRGEAFFGQGTRLTVV.

This clonotype occurred a few times. This chain connects TRBV6-5 to TRBJ1-4, with a weak D call TRBD1 (5 bases). V was cut by 0 bases and J by 5 bases, with 10 bases left in between. This CDR3 comprises 15 residues. Germline CDR1 reads MNHEY; CDR2 reads SVGAGI. DNA of the CDR3: TGTGCCAGCAGTTACTCAGGGAGGGGAAATGAAAAACTGTTTTTT. Amino acids: CASSYSGRGNEKLFF.

This chain connects TRBV5-1 to TRBJ2-7; the match to TRBD2 covers 8 bases. Germline trimming cut 1 base from V and 2 bases from J; bases unmatched to any gene: 8. The CDR3 extends over 16 amino acids. The germline V gene encodes CDR1 SGHRS and CDR2 YFSETQ. DNA of the CDR3: TGCGCCAGCAGCTTGAGTCCAGCGGGAGTAACCTACGAGCAGTACTTC. Amino acid sequence: CASSLSPAGVTYEQYF.

This clonotype has more than one count but fewer than ten. The rearrangement links TRBV6-2 or TRBV6-3 to TRBJ2-3; TRBD2 is a possible D gene (5 bases). The CDR3 length is 15 residues. The V gene lost 6 bases and the J gene lost 2 bases, with 15 bases spanning the gap. From germline, CDR1 is MNHEY and CDR2 SVGEGT. CDR3 in DNA: TGTGCCAGCAGCTCAAACGGACTGATCACAGATACGCAGTATTTT. It yields the protein CASSSNGLITDTQYF.